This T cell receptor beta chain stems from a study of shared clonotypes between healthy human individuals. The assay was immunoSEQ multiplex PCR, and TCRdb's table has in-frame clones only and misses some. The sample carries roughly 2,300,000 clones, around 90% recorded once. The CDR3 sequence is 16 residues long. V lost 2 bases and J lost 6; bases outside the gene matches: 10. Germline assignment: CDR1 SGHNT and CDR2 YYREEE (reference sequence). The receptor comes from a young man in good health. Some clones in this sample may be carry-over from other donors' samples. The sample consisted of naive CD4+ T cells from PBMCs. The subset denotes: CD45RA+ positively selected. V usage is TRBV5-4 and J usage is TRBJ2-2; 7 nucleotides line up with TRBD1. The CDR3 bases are TGTGCCAGCAGCTTCCTCCAGGGGGATTATTCCGGGGAGCTGTTTTTT. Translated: CASSFLQGDYSGELFF. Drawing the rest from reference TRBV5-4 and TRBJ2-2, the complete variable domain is ETGVTQSPTHLIKTRGQQVTLRCSSQSGHNTVSWYQQALGQGPQFIFQYYREEENGRGNFPPRFSGLQFPNYSSELNVNALELDDSALYLCASSFLQGDYSGELFFGEGSRLTVL.